This passage covers 12 T cell receptor beta chains from one sample sequenced in a study of metastatic and nonmetastatic thyroid tumors. Thyroid surgery had not been preceded by any treatment in any patient. TCRdb reassembled clones from the PCR reads with MiXCR. The sample has 25,000 or so clones; over 15% are singletons. Sequenced sample: blood. The receptors stem from a female donor with papillary thyroid cancer or a benign thyroid nodule (not recorded which). Some clones in this sample may be carry-over from other donors' samples.

CDR3: CSARDWSNTIYF. CDR3 nucleotide sequence: TGCAGTGCTAGAGATTGGTCAAACACCATATATTTT. The rearrangement links TRBV20-1 to TRBJ1-3; no definite D call. The CDR3 is made up of 12 amino acids. CDR1 is DFQATT, CDR2 SNEGSKA, per germline (reference sequence). Trimming took off 0 bases at V and 6 bases at J, with 6 bases between the two ends.

This clone was counted at least ten times. This chain connects TRBV20-1 to TRBJ1-2; D remains unclear. Per germline, CDR1 DFQATT and CDR2 SNEGSKA (reference sequence). The V gene lost 0 bases and the J gene lost 5 bases, with 16 bases spanning the gap. This CDR3 region has 15 residues. The CDR3 nucleotides read TGCAGTGCTAGAGATTTTCGCAGGTCGTTTTATGGCTACACCTTC. It encodes CSARDFRRSFYGYTF.

This clone was seen repeatedly, ten times or more. This chain connects TRBV9 to TRBJ2-6; TRBD1 matches at 8 bases. J gave up 4 bases and V 0 bases, and 6 bases lay outside the gene matches. Germline V lookup: CDR1 SGDLS, CDR2 YYNGEE. The CDR3 totals 17 residues. As DNA, the CDR3 is TGTGCCAGCAGCGTAGCGCCGACAGGGGTCGGGGCCAACGTCCTGACTTTC. This sequence encodes CASSVAPTGVGANVLTF.

This clone came up a few times. V is TRBV27 and J is TRBJ2-7; 9 positions agree with TRBD1. Germline CDR1 and CDR2: MNHEY and SMNVEV (reference sequence). The ends lost 6 bases at V and 2 bases at J; junction bases unmatched: 8. This CDR3 comprises 15 residues. CDR3 residues: CASRFLQGAAYEQYF. For the CDR3, the DNA is TGTGCCAGCAGGTTCTTACAGGGGGCTGCCTACGAGCAGTACTTC.

This clone was detected only a few times. V usage is TRBV6-2 or TRBV6-3 and J usage is TRBJ2-7; 7 nucleotides line up with TRBD1. Trimming cost V 6 bases and J 10 bases; bases outside gene matches: 12. From germline, CDR1 is MNHEY and CDR2 SVGEGT. The CDR3 runs to 13 residues. The CDR3 loop reads CASRGTGEDDQYF. DNA for the CDR3: TGTGCCAGCAGGGGTACAGGGGAAGATGATCAGTACTTC.

In this sample, this clone turned up a few times. The chain links TRBV9 to TRBJ2-7; D might be TRBD2 (5 bases). V gave up 4 bases and J gave up 3 bases, with 17 bases separating them. The germline gives CDR1 SGDLS, CDR2 YYNGEE. The CDR3 loop spans 15 amino acids. As DNA, the CDR3 is TGTGCCAGCAGCCCTAAAGCTAGCAGCCTCTACGAGCAGTACTTC. This sequence encodes CASSPKASSLYEQYF.

For this clone: The junction differs from germline at one of its ends, possibly a read error. The chain carries TRBV7-9 and TRBJ2-4; TRBD1 aligns across 8 bases. Germline-derived CDR1 and CDR2 are SEHNR and FQNEAQ (reference sequence). The CDR3 is 14 residues long. CDR3 amino acids: CASSSYRGIYIKYF. The CDR3 region has the DNA TGTGCCAGCAGCTCTTACAGGGGGATTTACATTAAGTACTTC.

This clone has ten or more counts. The chain combines TRBV4-1 with TRBJ2-7, with D possibly matching TRBD2 (5 bases). The ends were cut back, 0 bases at V and 1 base at J, with 10 bases in the middle. The CDR3 length is 15 residues. The germline V gene has CDR1 MGHRA and CDR2 YSYEKL. The CDR3, as DNA: TGCGCCAGCAGCCAAGATCGGAGCGGTTCCTACGAGCAGTACTTC. This gives the protein CASSQDRSGSYEQYF.

This clone has at least ten counts. This sequence joins TRBV28 and TRBJ2-5; 7 bases match TRBD2. Germline V gene lookup returns CDR1 MDHEN and CDR2 SYDVKM. J lost 0 bases, V lost 6 bases, and 10 bases had no gene match. CDR3 length equals 16 residues. DNA of the CDR3: TGTGCCAGCAGACCTCCCGGGACTACCCACCAAGAGACCCAGTACTTC. Translated, it gives CASRPPGTTHQETQYF.

This clone was observed many times. The chain couples TRBV25-1 to TRBJ1-1; 9 bases align to TRBD1. The CDR3 is 12 amino acids. Per the germline V gene, CDR1 is MGHDK and CDR2 is SYGVNS. With 6 bases clipped from V and 11 bases from J, the junction kept 7 bases outside the gene matches. The CDR3 nucleotides read TGTGCCAGCAGAAAGGACAGGGGTCGGGCTTTCTTT. This codes for CASRKDRGRAFF.

The sample holds many counts of this clone. The genes are TRBV5-1 and TRBJ1-2, with 9 positions matching TRBD1. The germline gives CDR1 SGHRS, CDR2 YFSETQ. Germline trimming cut 0 bases from V and 2 bases from J; bases unmatched to any gene: 2. CDR3 length equals 15 residues. CDR3 in amino acids: CASSLGGQGNYGYTF. As DNA, the CDR3 is TGCGCCAGCAGCTTGGGGGGACAGGGAAACTATGGCTACACCTTC.

The CDR3 here is CASGQGIQPQHF. The CDR3, as DNA: TGTGCCAGCGGACAGGGGATTCAGCCCCAGCATTTT. The chain combines TRBV6-2 or TRBV6-3 with TRBJ1-5; TRBD1 matches 9 bases. The CDR3 loop spans 12 amino acids. Germline assignment: CDR1 MNHEY and CDR2 SVGEGT. J lost 6 bases, V lost 8 bases, and 2 bases had no gene match.